This T cell receptor (beta chain) was sequenced in a study of blood T cell repertoires in COVID-19. At the level of the study: Acute and convalescent COVID-19 specimens originated in the United States, Italy and Spain. PBMCs, B-cell-depleted T cells, or T cells provided the cDNA or gDNA that made up the material.

This clone occurred once. The length of the CDR3 is 15 residues. Trimming took off 0 bases at V and 4 bases at J, with 10 bases between the two ends. The germline V gene encodes CDR1 MNHEY and CDR2 SVGEGT. Original handling: The authors estimated nucleated cell counts from reference gene primer amplification. TCRdb's copy holds only in-frame clones and misses some; the assay was immunoSEQ multiplex PCR. D and trimming come from the DNA, and the V and J calls and clone size come from that table. This repertoire shows about 250,000 clones, 87% found once; its top ten account for 3% to 3.5%. This clonotype originated in a man aged 18-30 years with active or convalescent COVID-19. Sample: peripheral blood. V gene TRBV6-2 or TRBV6-3 combines with J gene TRBJ1-5, with D possibly TRBD1 on 5 matching bases. CDR3 nucleotides: TGTGCCAGCAGTTACTCAGGGGCAGGGAATCAGCCCCAGCATTTT. It is translated as CASSYSGAGNQPQHF.